What follows are 14 T cell receptor beta chains derived from one specimen sequenced in a study of CD8 T cells in Susac syndrome (dated by TCRdb to about 2019). The library came from the immunoSEQ multiplex PCR assay. RNA was extracted with the RNeasy kit and 0.5 to 1 ug was reverse transcribed using random hexamers. TCRdb cleaned the public reads at Q25 with fastp, built clones with MiXCR and kept in-frame beta chains. Each record represents a unique CDR3 protein, reported with the most common genes and DNA among its rows. This sample holds a few hundred thousand distinct CDR3 sequences; approximately 95% were observed only once. Just over 0.08% of the sample comes from the top ten. Source material: CD4+ T cells from PBMCs. These receptors all come from a human donor with multiple sclerosis.

The gene calls are TRBV5-4 and TRBJ2-1, with 8 bases matching TRBD2. J gave up 6 bases and V 0 bases, and 5 bases lay outside the gene matches. Looked up from germline, CDR1 is SGHNT and CDR2 is YYREEE (reference sequence). The length of the CDR3 is 15 residues. The CDR3 spells CASSLVDGRGNEQFF. The CDR3 coding sequence is TGTGCCAGCAGCTTGGTGGACGGGAGGGGCAATGAGCAGTTCTTC.

The rearrangement uses TRBV3-1 and TRBJ2-5, with D perhaps matching TRBD2 (7 bases). Germline assignment: CDR1 LGHDT and CDR2 YNNKEL (reference sequence). Deletions cut 5 bases from V and 5 bases from J, with 24 bases between. The CDR3 is 17 amino acids. The CDR3 protein is CASSRLGGGGAGETQYF. In nucleotides, the CDR3 is TGTGCCAGCAGCAGACTTGGGGGCGGGGGAGCCGGGGAGACCCAGTACTTC.

V usage is TRBV6-2 or TRBV6-3 and J usage is TRBJ1-1, with a tentative D call TRBD1 (5 bases). Per the germline V gene, CDR1 is MNHEY and CDR2 is SVGEGT. The CDR3 is 15 residues long. V dropped 6 bases and J dropped 1 base, with 15 bases sitting between them. The CDR3 loop is CASREAGPANTEAFF. The DNA for the CDR3 is TGTGCCAGCAGGGAGGCGGGGCCGGCGAACACTGAAGCTTTCTTT.

The chain employs TRBV6-1 and TRBJ2-5, with unresolved D. CDR3 length equals 15 residues. Trimming shortened V by 7 bases and J by 5 bases, and 20 bases separated the two germline ends. Germline lookup yields CDR1 MNHNS and CDR2 SASEGT. Written as DNA, the CDR3 is TGTGCCAGCACGACGCCTACATCGACGATGGAGACCCAGTACTTC. This sequence encodes CASTTPTSTMETQYF.

The rearrangement joins TRBV18 to TRBJ1-5; D is unresolved. The germline V gene has CDR1 KGHSH and CDR2 LQKENI. V lost 6 bases and J 0 bases, leaving 12 bases between the germline ends. This CDR3 is built from 15 residues. CDR3 sequence reads: CASSPTQNSNQPQHF. In DNA form, the CDR3 reads TGTGCCAGCTCTCCGACACAAAATAGCAATCAGCCCCAGCATTTT. Based on the CDR3 plus reference TRBV18 and TRBJ1-5, the full variable domain is NAGVMQNPRHLVRRRGQEARLRCSPMKGHSHVYWYRQLPEEGLKFMVYLQKENIIDESGMPKERFSAEFPKEGPSILRIQQVVRGDSAAYFCASSPTQNSNQPQHFGDGTRLSIL.

This rearrangement joins TRBV12-3 or TRBV12-4 to TRBJ1-2; possible D gene TRBD1, 6 bases. The CDR3 length is 15 residues. V was shortened by 6 bases and J by 2 bases, with 16 bases between the two germline ends. CDR3 protein: CASREQGSTNYGYTF. The CDR3 nucleotides are TGTGCCAGCAGGGAGCAGGGGAGCACCAACTATGGCTACACCTTC.

V and J are TRBV30 and TRBJ2-1; D is ambiguous. This CDR3 spans 14 amino acids. Germline V gene data show CDR1 as GTSNPN and CDR2 as SVGIG (reference sequence). Trimming cost V 0 bases and J 8 bases, with 14 bases left between them. The CDR3 DNA reads as TGTGCCTGGAGTGTACGGGCCACCTCGGATGAGCAGTTCTTC. Its protein is CAWSVRATSDEQFF.

The chain carries TRBV20-1 and TRBJ1-5; D uncertain. The V gene lost 2 bases and the J gene lost 6 bases, with 8 bases spanning the gap. The CDR3 loop spans 12 amino acids. Germline CDR1 is DFQATT and CDR2 is SNEGSKA (reference sequence). The DNA of the CDR3 is TGCAGTGCTAGAACGGGCGGTCAGCCCCAGCATTTT. Protein: CSARTGGQPQHF.

The V gene is TRBV7-9, the J gene TRBJ1-6, with TRBD1 as a possible D gene (5 bases). The germline V and J ends were trimmed by 3 bases and 10 bases, with 16 bases remaining between them. This CDR3 is 15 amino acids long. The germline V gene encodes CDR1 SEHNR and CDR2 FQNEAQ (reference sequence). Written as DNA, the CDR3 is TGTGCCAGCAGCTTCATGGGAGGGACGGGCTCACCCCTCCACTTT. It translates to CASSFMGGTGSPLHF.

J is TRBJ2-7 and V is TRBV10-3, with D possibly being TRBD1 or TRBD2 (5 bases each). Germline loops: CDR1 ENHRY, CDR2 SYGVKD. The CDR3 totals 11 residues. The V end was cut by 8 bases, the J end by 1 base, with 6 bases between. The CDR3 spells CAIGGSYEQYF. CDR3 nucleotide sequence: TGTGCCATCGGGGGTTCCTACGAGCAGTACTTC.

The chain combines TRBV4-1 with TRBJ2-5; 7 bases align to TRBD2. The CDR3 consists of 15 residues. Germline values: CDR1 MGHRA, CDR2 YSYEKL. V lost 2 bases to trimming and J lost 5 bases; unmatched junction nucleotides: 8. This CDR3 is CASSQLKRGGETQYF. In nucleotides, the CDR3 is TGCGCCAGCAGCCAACTGAAGCGGGGAGGGGAGACCCAGTACTTC.

The chain couples TRBV29-1 to TRBJ1-1; no clear D gene. CDR1 and CDR2 from the germline V gene are SQVTM and ANQGSEA. The CDR3 is made up of 13 amino acids. Between the trimmed V and J ends, which lost 6 bases and 0 bases, there was a span of 11 bases. CDR3 loop: CSVHGRMNTEAFF. Written as DNA, the CDR3 is TGCAGCGTGCACGGGCGGATGAACACTGAAGCTTTCTTT. Full variable domain (outside the CDR3, taken from reference TRBV29-1 and TRBJ1-1): SAVISQKPSRDICQRGTSLTIQCQVDSQVTMMFWYRQQPGQSLTLIATANQGSEATYESGFVIDKFPISRPNLTFSTLTVSNMSPEDSSIYLCSVHGRMNTEAFFGQGTRLTVV.

This chain links TRBV12-3 or TRBV12-4 with TRBJ1-2, with 7 bases matching TRBD1. There are 15 residues in the CDR3. With V trimmed by 2 bases and J by 10 bases, 13 bases remained unmatched. CDR3 in DNA: TGTGCCAGCAGTTTATCATCCGGGACAGCGGGACTCTACACCTTC. As protein: CASSLSSGTAGLYTF.

The CDR3 DNA sequence: TGCAGTGCTCAGGCGGGAGATACGCAGTATTTT. This encodes CSAQAGDTQYF. V and J are TRBV20-1 and TRBJ2-3; perhaps TRBD2 as D (5 bases). This CDR3 has 11 residues. Trimming shortened V by 5 bases and J by 5 bases, and 8 bases separated the two germline ends. CDR1 is DFQATT and CDR2 is SNEGSKA in the germline V gene (reference sequence).